These 3 T cell receptor beta chains share one sample of origin, sequenced in a study of cytomegalovirus exposure and HLA in healthy donors. It was with 60 Vbeta and 13 Jbeta primers that the PCR ran. TCRdb's table, derived via immunoSEQ multiplex PCR, lists solely in-frame clones and lacks some. The sample consists of tens of thousands of clones, 65% to 80% of them appearing once. The sample taken for sequencing was PBMCs. Receptors were obtained from a woman aged 25 to 45 in good health and CMV-seronegative.

The chain employs TRBV7-9 and TRBJ2-1, with a possible D match to TRBD2 (5 bases). Per the germline V gene, CDR1 is SEHNR and CDR2 is FQNEAQ (reference sequence). The CDR3 is made up of 15 amino acids. Trimming took 7 bases from V and 5 from J, leaving 18 bases between them. CDR3 bases: TGTGCCAGCAACCCCTACGGGGATCTCGACAATGAGCAGTTCTTC. Encoded protein: CASNPYGDLDNEQFF.

The CDR3 nucleotides read TGTGCCAGCAGCCGAGAACAGGACTCCTATAATTCACCCCTCCACTTT. This sequence encodes CASSREQDSYNSPLHF. This chain joins TRBV11-2 and TRBJ1-6, with D perhaps matching TRBD1 (5 bases). The CDR3 length is 16 residues. Germline values: CDR1 SGHAT, CDR2 FQNNGV. V lost 5 bases to trimming and J lost 0 bases, with 11 bases between them.

This chain joins TRBV29-1 and TRBJ2-5; 7 bases map to TRBD2. The end of the DNA fits TRBJ2-7 better, so the J call may be wrong. Germline loops: CDR1 SQVTM, CDR2 ANQGSEA. This CDR3 spans 13 amino acids. The CDR3 DNA is TGCAGCGCCTGCCGCGGGGGATCGTACGAGCAGTACTTC. Protein: CSACRGGSYEQYF.